Each of the 11 T cell receptor beta chains below was sequenced from the same sample in a study of cytomegalovirus exposure and HLA in healthy donors. The PCR used 60 Vbeta and 13 Jbeta primers. Profiled with immunoSEQ multiplex PCR; TCRdb holds only in-frame clones, not every one. The listing contains about 46,000 clones. The sample was PBMCs. Source of these receptors: a woman in her thirties or forties in good health and CMV-seronegative.

The chain links TRBV7-2 to TRBJ2-1; D gene ambiguous. CDR1 is SGHTA, CDR2 FQGNSA, per germline. Trimming took 3 bases from V and 0 from J, leaving 18 bases between them. CDR3 length equals 18 residues. CDR3 bases: TGTGCCAGCAGCTTCCCCCATAACTACGACGGCTCCTACAATGAGCAGTTCTTC. This codes for CASSFPHNYDGSYNEQFF.

In DNA, the CDR3 is TGTGCCAGCAGAGACGGCCCAGGGGAGCAGTACTTC. This gives the protein CASRDGPGEQYF. The rearrangement joins TRBV7-9 to TRBJ2-7; possibly TRBD1 for D (5 bases). The CDR3 length is 12 residues. Germline V gene lookup returns CDR1 SEHNR and CDR2 FQNEAQ (reference sequence). The V end lost 6 bases, the J end lost 7 bases, and 13 bases lay between the germline ends.

This sequence joins TRBV4-2 and TRBJ1-2; D not certain. CDR1 is LGHNA and CDR2 is YNFKEQ in the germline V gene. Trimming removed 5 bases from V and 2 bases from J, with 18 bases in between. The CDR3 is 16 amino acids. Written as DNA, the CDR3 is TGTGCCAGCAGCTCGACATTCCGGACTGGCAACTATGGCTACACCTTC. It translates to CASSSTFRTGNYGYTF.

The V call is TRBV11-3, the J call TRBJ1-5; no firm D call. Germline V gives CDR1 SGHNT, CDR2 YENEEA. CDR3 length: 12 residues. Between the trimmed V and J ends, which lost 2 bases and 7 bases, there was a span of 6 bases. This chain's CDR3 is CASSLSRQPQHF. CDR3 in DNA: TGTGCCAGCAGCTTATCGCGGCAGCCCCAGCATTTT. The full variable domain, with the rest looked up from reference TRBV11-3 and TRBJ1-5, is EAGVVQSPRYKIIEKKQPVAFWCNPISGHNTLYWYLQNLGQGPELLIRYENEEAVDDSQLPKDRFSAERLKGVDSTLKIQPAELGDSAVYLCASSLSRQPQHFGDGTRLSIL.

The CDR3 DNA reads TGTGCCAGCAGCCTACAGGGATCGGATGGCTACACCTTC. It is translated as CASSLQGSDGYTF. The V call is TRBV6-6, the J call TRBJ1-2; D may be TRBD1 (6 bases). This CDR3 is built from 13 residues. Germline CDR1 reads MNHNY; CDR2 reads SVGAGI (reference sequence). V was trimmed by 6 bases and J by 6 bases, leaving 14 bases between them.

J is TRBJ2-5 and V is TRBV5-1, with D possibly being TRBD2 (7 bases). Trimming left V 2 bases short and J 4 bases short, with 18 bases between. The CDR3 consists of 16 residues. Per germline, CDR1 SGHRS and CDR2 YFSETQ. The CDR3 nucleotides read TGCGCCAGCAGCTTTGGCCTAGCGGAGGGGGGAGAGACCCAGTACTTC. This codes for CASSFGLAEGGETQYF.

The DNA for the CDR3 is TGTGCCAGCTCACCGGGACAGGGGAACAGCTATGGCTACACCTTC. Translation: CASSPGQGNSYGYTF. The rearrangement links TRBV18 to TRBJ1-2, with 10 bases that match TRBD1. This CDR3 spans 15 amino acids. With 3 bases clipped from V and 4 bases from J, the junction kept 5 bases outside the gene matches. The germline V gene encodes CDR1 KGHSH and CDR2 LQKENI.

The J gene is TRBJ1-2, the V gene TRBV5-6; TRBD1 is a possible D gene (5 bases). Germline-derived CDR1 and CDR2 are SGHDT and YYEEEE. Trimming stripped 5 bases from V and 2 bases from J, with 10 bases between. The CDR3 sequence is 13 residues long. The CDR3: CASRQGGNYGYTF. CDR3 DNA: TGTGCCAGCAGGCAGGGAGGCAACTATGGCTACACCTTC.

This sequence joins TRBV2 and TRBJ2-2, with TRBD2 matching 14 bases. The CDR3 is 17 residues long. Trimming at V came to 10 bases and at J to 3 bases, leaving 10 bases not matched to a gene. Germline assignment: CDR1 SNHLY and CDR2 FYNNEI. Here the CDR3 DNA reads TGTGCCATCACCGGGACTAGCGGGAGTCTAGACACCGGGGAGCTGTTTTTT. Translation gives CAITGTSGSLDTGELFF.

V gene TRBV28 combines with J gene TRBJ2-7, with no clear D. CDR3 length: 13 amino acids. The ends were cut back, 7 bases at V and 6 bases at J, with 16 bases in the middle. Per the germline V gene, CDR1 is MDHEN and CDR2 is SYDVKM. The CDR3 reads CASNTRHPGEQYF. The DNA for the CDR3 is TGTGCCAGCAATACACGACACCCCGGCGAGCAGTACTTC.

The genes are TRBV4-2 and TRBJ1-5, with D hard to call. V gave up 4 bases and J gave up 2 bases, with 6 bases separating them. This CDR3 is built from 13 residues. Germline V gene data show CDR1 as LGHNA and CDR2 as YNFKEQ. CDR3 nucleotide sequence: TGTGCCAGCAGCCGTGAGGGCAATCAGCCCCAGCATTTT. Residues: CASSREGNQPQHF.